This record covers a single TCR beta chain. Its specific antigen is unknown. Per-base qualities were not stored, and no clone one base away is much larger. The immunoSEQ Assay, which uses bias-controlled multiplex PCR amplification of genomic DNA, was used to profile TCRbeta CDR3 regions. As for the original processing: To quantify the absolute abundance of each unique TCRbeta CDR3 region, the sequences were collapsed and filtered. Two models were used to test differential abundance: a binomial model (Fisher-equivalent) and a beta-binomial model that adds time-dependent variance fitted from healthy donors. Clones with fewer than 5 combined templates were removed, and differential abundance was called for clones with a Benjamini-Hochberg FDR below 0.01. Using the form v = (b*log(k)+a)^2, the beta-binomial variance was modeled as a function of the total template count across the two samples. TCRdb stores this immuneACCESS table with in-frame sequences only. Part of the clones is absent; in the studies checked, under half of the shortfall reflects unresolved V genes, and no reason is known for the rest. For V, J and clone size, that table is used; D and trimming come from the DNA. Present in this sample are under 150,000 clones, 70% to 90% of which were seen just once. The ten largest clones capture 7% to 10% of the sample.

Sequences MNHNY (CDR1) and SVGAGI (CDR2) are obtained from the germline V gene (reference sequence). At the junction V is shortened by 11 bases and J by 4 bases; bases outside the gene matches: 10. The CDR3 sequence holds 13 residues, the cysteine and phenylalanine included. Only the CDR3 part of the read is kept: 39 bases, read in frame from the first base. These data originate in a study of identifying expanded T cells in peripheral blood (dated 2019 in TCRdb). Concerning the study at large: Technical replicates were generated by sequencing separate aliquots of the same genomic DNA pool, and four replicates were compared pairwise.

Broad study findings and their caveats: For all healthy donors, the variance in clone template counts between approximately 2-week samples rose significantly as total template count increased. Across all healthy-donor time intervals, the beta-binomial model significantly lowered both the number of clones called differentially abundant and the false-positive rate. Between technical replicates the binomial model flagged 1 to 1.5 differentially abundant clones, whereas over around 2 weeks the binomial model flagged about 16.4 and over about four weeks 19 to 20. The authors expected that biological variance in healthy repertoires might rise further over much longer intervals, such as months to years.

No immune events, such as infections, were documented for the healthy donors during the collection period. Blood repertoires from healthy donors were used as a training cohort for calibrating time-dependent variance in a beta-binomial model of differential abundance of T-cell clones. The training cohort comprised roughly ten healthy donors, 3 female and 7 male. An age range of roughly 25 to 65 years, with an average of roughly 47 years, was recorded for the donors. Whole blood, obtained from a commercial supplier, was collected from each healthy donor at three time points spaced approximately 15 days apart. Genomic DNA was extracted from unsorted whole blood for immunosequencing.

The receptor was isolated from a person aged 18-69 years in good health. The sequenced sample consisted of blood. The chain employs TRBV6-6 and TRBJ1-2; the central 7 bases match TRBD1. The DNA reads as follows: TGTGCCGGCGCTCAGGGACAGAGCTATGGCTACACCTTC. Translation gives CAGAQGQSYGYTF.